What follows is one T cell receptor (beta chain) and its context. The antigen remains unidentified. The sample carries other DNA sequences with the same CDR3. The sample comes from a study of a mutant IDH1 vaccine in newly diagnosed glioma. Across the study: Radiotherapy alone preceded vaccination by 4-6 weeks; alternatively, vaccination started with temozolomide cycles.

Germline V gives CDR1 GTSNPN, CDR2 SVGIG (reference sequence). V gave up 0 bases and J gave up 3 bases, with 8 bases separating them. The CDR3 has 13 amino acids. Study conclusions and caveats: Pseudoprogression seemed unrelated to changes in top peripheral T cell clonotypes. Vaccination induced immune responses in 93.3% of patients.

The time point here: week 35, safety follow-up. In every dose of vaccine, 300 ug of mutant IDH1 20-mer peptide was given alongside topical imiquimod. Assay used: immunoSEQ multiplex PCR; TCRdb lists only in-frame clones, some missing. The sample has tens of thousands of clones; around four fifths are singletons. This clonotype was sampled from a man younger than 40 with glioma. The starting material was PBMCs, obtained from a glioma patient whose treatment included an IDH1 peptide vaccine. The V call is TRBV30, the J call TRBJ1-1; D remains unclear. The CDR3 nucleotides read TGTGCCTGGAGTGTTAGTAGGGACACTGAAGCTTTCTTT. Translated, it gives CAWSVSRDTEAFF.